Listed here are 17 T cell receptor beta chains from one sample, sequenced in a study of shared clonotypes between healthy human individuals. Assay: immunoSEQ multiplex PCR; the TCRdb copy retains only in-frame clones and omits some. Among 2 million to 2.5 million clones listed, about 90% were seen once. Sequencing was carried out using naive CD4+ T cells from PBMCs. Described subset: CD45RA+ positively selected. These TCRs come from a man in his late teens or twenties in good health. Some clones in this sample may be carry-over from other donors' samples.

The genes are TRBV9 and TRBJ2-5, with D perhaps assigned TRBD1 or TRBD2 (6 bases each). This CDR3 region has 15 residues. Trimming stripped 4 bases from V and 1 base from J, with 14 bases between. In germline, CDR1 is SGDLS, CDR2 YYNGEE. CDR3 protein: CASSRGGGGQETQYF. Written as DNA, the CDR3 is TGTGCCAGCAGCCGGGGAGGAGGGGGCCAAGAGACCCAGTACTTC.

CDR3 amino acids: CASSLGVNTQYF. As DNA, the CDR3 is TGTGCCAGCAGCTTAGGAGTGAATACGCAGTATTTT. V usage is TRBV7-2 and J usage is TRBJ2-3, with D unresolved. Trimming pared 1 base from V and 7 bases from J, leaving 6 bases between. The germline V gene has CDR1 SGHTA and CDR2 FQGNSA. This CDR3 has 12 residues.

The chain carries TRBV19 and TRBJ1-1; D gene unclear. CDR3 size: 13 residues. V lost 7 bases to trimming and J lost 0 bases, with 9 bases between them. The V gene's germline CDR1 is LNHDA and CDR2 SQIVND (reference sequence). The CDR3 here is CASNRKMNTEAFF. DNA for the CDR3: TGTGCCAGTAATCGAAAAATGAACACTGAAGCTTTCTTT.

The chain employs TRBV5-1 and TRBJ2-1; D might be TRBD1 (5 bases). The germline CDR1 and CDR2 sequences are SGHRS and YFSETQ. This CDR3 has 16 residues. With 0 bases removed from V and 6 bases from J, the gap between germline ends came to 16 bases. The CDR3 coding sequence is TGCGCCAGCAGCTTGGTCGCCCAAAGAAGGGGCAATGAGCAGTTCTTC. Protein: CASSLVAQRRGNEQFF.

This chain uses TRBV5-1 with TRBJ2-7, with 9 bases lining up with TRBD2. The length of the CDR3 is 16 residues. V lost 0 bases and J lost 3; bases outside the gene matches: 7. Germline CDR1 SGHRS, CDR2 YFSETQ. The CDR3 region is CASSLDPVAGDYEQYF. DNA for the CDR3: TGCGCCAGCAGCTTGGATCCTGTAGCGGGAGACTACGAGCAGTACTTC.

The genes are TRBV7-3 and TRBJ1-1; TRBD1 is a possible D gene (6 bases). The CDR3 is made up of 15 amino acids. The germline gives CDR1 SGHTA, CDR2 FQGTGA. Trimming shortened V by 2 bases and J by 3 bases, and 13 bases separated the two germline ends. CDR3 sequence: CASSLLGTSYTEAFF. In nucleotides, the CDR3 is TGTGCCAGCAGCTTATTAGGGACATCGTACACTGAAGCTTTCTTT.

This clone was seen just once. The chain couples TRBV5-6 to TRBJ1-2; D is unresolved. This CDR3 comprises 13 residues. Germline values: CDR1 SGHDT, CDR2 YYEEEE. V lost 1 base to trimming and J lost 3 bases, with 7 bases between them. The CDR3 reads CASSLRGDYGYTF. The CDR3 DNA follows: TGTGCCAGCAGCTTGCGGGGAGACTATGGCTACACCTTC.

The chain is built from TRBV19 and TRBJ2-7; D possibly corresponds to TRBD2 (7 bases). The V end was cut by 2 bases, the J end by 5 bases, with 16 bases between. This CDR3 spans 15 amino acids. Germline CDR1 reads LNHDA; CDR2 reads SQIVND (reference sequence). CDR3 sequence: CASSISGGLTHEQYF. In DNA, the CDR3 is TGTGCCAGTAGTATATCGGGGGGCTTAACCCACGAGCAGTACTTC.

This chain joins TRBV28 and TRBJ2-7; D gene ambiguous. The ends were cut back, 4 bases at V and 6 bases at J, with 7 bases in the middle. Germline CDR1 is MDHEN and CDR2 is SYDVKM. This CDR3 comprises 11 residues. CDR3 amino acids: CASSSAAEQYF. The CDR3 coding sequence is TGTGCCAGCAGTTCGGCTGCCGAGCAGTACTTC.

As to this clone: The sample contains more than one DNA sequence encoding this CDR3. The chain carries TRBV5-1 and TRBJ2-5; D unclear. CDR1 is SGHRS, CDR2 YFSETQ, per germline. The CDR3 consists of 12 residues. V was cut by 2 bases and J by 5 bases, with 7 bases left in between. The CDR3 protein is CASSFSGETQYF. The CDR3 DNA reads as TGCGCCAGCAGCTTCTCTGGGGAGACCCAGTACTTC.

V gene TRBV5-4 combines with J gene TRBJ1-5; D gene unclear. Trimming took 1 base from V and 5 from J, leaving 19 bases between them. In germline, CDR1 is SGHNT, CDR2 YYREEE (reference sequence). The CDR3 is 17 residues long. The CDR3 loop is CASSLSIWAARDQPQHF. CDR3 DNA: TGTGCCAGCAGCTTGTCGATCTGGGCGGCTCGAGATCAGCCCCAGCATTTT.

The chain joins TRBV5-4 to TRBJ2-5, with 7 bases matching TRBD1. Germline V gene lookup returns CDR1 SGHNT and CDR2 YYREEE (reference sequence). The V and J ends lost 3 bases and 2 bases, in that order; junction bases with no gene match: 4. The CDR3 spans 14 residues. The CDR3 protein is CASSSRDRQETQYF. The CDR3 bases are TGTGCCAGCAGCTCACGGGACAGACAAGAGACCCAGTACTTC.

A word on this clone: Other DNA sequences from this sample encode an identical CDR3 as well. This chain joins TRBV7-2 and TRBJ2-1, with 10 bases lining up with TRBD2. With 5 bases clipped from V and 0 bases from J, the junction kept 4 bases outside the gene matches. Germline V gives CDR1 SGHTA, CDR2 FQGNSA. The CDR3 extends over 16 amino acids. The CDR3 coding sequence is TGTGCCAGCAGCCGGACTAGCGGCAGCTCCTACAATGAGCAGTTCTTC. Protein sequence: CASSRTSGSSYNEQFF.

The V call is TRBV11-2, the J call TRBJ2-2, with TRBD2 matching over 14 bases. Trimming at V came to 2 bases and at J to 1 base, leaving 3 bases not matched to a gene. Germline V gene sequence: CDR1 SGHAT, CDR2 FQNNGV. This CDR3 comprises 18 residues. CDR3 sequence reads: CASSLPGLAGGNTGELFF. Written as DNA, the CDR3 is TGTGCCAGCAGCTTACCAGGACTAGCGGGAGGGAACACCGGGGAGCTGTTTTTT.

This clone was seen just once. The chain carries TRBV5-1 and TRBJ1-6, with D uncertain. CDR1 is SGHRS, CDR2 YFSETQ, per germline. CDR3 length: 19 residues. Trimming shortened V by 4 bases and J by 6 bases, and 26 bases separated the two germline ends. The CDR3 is CASSLLILPRVAGNSPLHF. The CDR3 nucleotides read TGCGCCAGCAGCCTCCTCATATTACCTCGAGTGGCAGGTAATTCACCCCTCCACTTT. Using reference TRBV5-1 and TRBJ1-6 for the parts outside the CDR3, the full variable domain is KAGVTQTPRYLIKTRGQQVTLSCSPISGHRSVSWYQQTPGQGLQFLFEYFSETQRNKGNFPGRFSGRQFSNSRSEMNVSTLELGDSALYLCASSLLILPRVAGNSPLHFGNGTRLTVT.

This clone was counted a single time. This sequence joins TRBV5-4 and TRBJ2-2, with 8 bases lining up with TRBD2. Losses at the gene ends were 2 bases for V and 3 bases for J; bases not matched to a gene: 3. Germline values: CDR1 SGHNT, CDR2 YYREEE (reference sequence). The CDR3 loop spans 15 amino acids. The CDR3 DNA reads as TGTGCCAGCAGCTTTGCGGGAGGCGACACCGGGGAGCTGTTTTTT. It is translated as CASSFAGGDTGELFF.

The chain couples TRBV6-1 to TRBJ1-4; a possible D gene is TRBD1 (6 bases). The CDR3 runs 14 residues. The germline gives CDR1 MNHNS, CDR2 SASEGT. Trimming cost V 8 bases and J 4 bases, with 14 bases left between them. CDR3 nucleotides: TGTGCCAGCTGTTCGGACAGCATTAATGAAAAACTGTTTTTT. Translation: CASCSDSINEKLFF.